A single sample gave rise to the 14 T cell receptor beta chains below, sequenced in a study of blood T cell repertoires in COVID-19. Clones were read by immunoSEQ multiplex PCR, and TCRdb kept only the in-frame ones, dropping some. The data hold tens of thousands of clones, with around 90% observed a single time. Sample: peripheral blood. The receptors were sampled from a man over 45 with active COVID-19.

The chain uses TRBV28 and TRBJ2-5; 10 bases line up with TRBD2. The CDR3 covers 16 residues. The junction had 6 bases not matched to a gene; V was cut back by 0 bases and J by 5 bases. Looked up from germline, CDR1 is MDHEN and CDR2 is SYDVKM. For the CDR3, the DNA is TGTGCCAGCAGTTTATGGAGGCTAGCGGGAGCTGAGACCCAGTACTTC. Its translation: CASSLWRLAGAETQYF.

The chain is built from TRBV28 and TRBJ1-5, with 9 nucleotides matching TRBD1. CDR3 size: 13 residues. The ends lost 6 bases at V and 7 bases at J; junction bases unmatched: 4. Germline CDR1 and CDR2: MDHEN and SYDVKM. The CDR3 protein is CASRTGGVQPQHF. The CDR3 bases are TGTGCCAGCAGAACAGGGGGCGTGCAGCCCCAGCATTTT.

The chain joins TRBV6-5 to TRBJ1-4, with a possible D match to TRBD1 (6 bases). CDR3 size: 14 residues. V shed 4 bases and J shed 8 bases, with 14 bases lying between them. Looked up from germline, CDR1 is MNHEY and CDR2 is SVGAGI. The CDR3 protein is CASSSGQTWEKLFF. The CDR3 region has the DNA TGTGCCAGCAGTTCAGGACAGACCTGGGAAAAACTGTTTTTT.

The chain couples TRBV19 to TRBJ1-1; D is unresolved. Germline V gives CDR1 LNHDA, CDR2 SQIVND (reference sequence). With 3 bases removed from V and 1 base from J, the gap between germline ends came to 9 bases. The CDR3 sequence is 14 residues long. The CDR3 coding sequence is TGTGCCAGTAGTATTCCAGGAACGAACACTGAAGCTTTCTTT. It codes for CASSIPGTNTEAFF.

The rearrangement joins TRBV19 to TRBJ1-5, with no clear D. CDR3 length: 15 residues. V was trimmed by 4 bases and J by 6 bases, leaving 16 bases between them. CDR1 is LNHDA and CDR2 is SQIVND in the germline V gene (reference sequence). This CDR3 reads CASSRSATGGQPQHF. The CDR3 DNA follows: TGTGCCAGTAGTAGGTCAGCGACGGGAGGTCAGCCCCAGCATTTT.

V and J are TRBV9 and TRBJ1-6; TRBD1 might be the D (6 bases). Germline V gene data show CDR1 as SGDLS and CDR2 as YYNGEE. The CDR3 is 13 residues long. The V end lost 5 bases, the J end lost 12 bases, and 15 bases lay between the germline ends. The CDR3 region has the DNA TGTGCCAGCAGTGATTGGGGGCGAGGACCCCTCCACTTT. Translated: CASSDWGRGPLHF.

The CDR3 DNA is TGTGCCAGCAGCCCCCGACTAGCGGGCACAGATACGCAGTATTTT. It codes for CASSPRLAGTDTQYF. V is TRBV14 and J is TRBJ2-3; 9 bases are shared with TRBD2. Germline CDR1 is SGHDN and CDR2 is FVKESK. The CDR3 contains 15 residues. V was pared by 4 bases and J by 1 base, with 3 bases of the junction left unmatched.

The chain links TRBV30 to TRBJ2-1; 11 nucleotides agree with TRBD2. V was pared by 1 base and J by 15 bases, with 11 bases of the junction left unmatched. Germline values: CDR1 GTSNPN, CDR2 SVGIG (reference sequence). The CDR3 runs to 14 residues. The CDR3, as DNA: TGTGCCTGGAGTGGTAAATGGCTAGCGGGAGGCATGTTCTTC. Its translation is CAWSGKWLAGGMFF.

This clone was detected a few times. The CDR3 region has the DNA TGTGCCAGCAGCTTGGACAACTACGAGCAGTACTTC. This translates into CASSLDNYEQYF. This rearrangement joins TRBV7-9 to TRBJ2-7; a possible D gene is TRBD1 (5 bases). This CDR3 has 12 amino acids. The germline V and J ends were trimmed by 3 bases and 3 bases, with 6 bases remaining between them. Germline loops: CDR1 SEHNR, CDR2 FQNEAQ (reference sequence).

This clone was counted a single time. The chain links TRBV4-3 to TRBJ1-5; no definite D call. Trimming pared 0 bases from V and 5 bases from J, leaving 11 bases between. There are 15 residues in the CDR3. The germline gives CDR1 LGHNA, CDR2 YSLEER. The CDR3 DNA follows: TGCGCCAGCAGCCAAGATTCGAGCCGGGATCAGCCCCAGCATTTT. Its protein product is CASSQDSSRDQPQHF.

The chain has TRBV7-9 and TRBJ2-2, with TRBD2 matching 7 bases. Trimming cost V 5 bases and J 0 bases; bases outside gene matches: 6. Germline assignment: CDR1 SEHNR and CDR2 FQNEAQ (reference sequence). This CDR3 has 16 residues. CDR3 loop: CASSVSGTTNTGELFF. CDR3 nucleotides: TGTGCCAGCAGCGTGAGCGGGACCACGAACACCGGGGAGCTGTTTTTT.

This chain uses TRBV28 with TRBJ1-2, with TRBD1 matching 7 bases. The ends lost 3 bases at V and 7 bases at J; junction bases unmatched: 14. This CDR3 region has 16 residues. Germline V gives CDR1 MDHEN, CDR2 SYDVKM. CDR3 sequence: CASSFRPGQPEAGYTF. The CDR3 DNA follows: TGTGCCAGCAGTTTCCGGCCGGGACAGCCTGAGGCTGGCTACACCTTC.

V and J are TRBV4-2 and TRBJ1-6; D is possibly TRBD1 (6 bases). The CDR3 spans 18 residues. The germline V gene has CDR1 LGHNA and CDR2 YNFKEQ. Between the trimmed V and J ends, which lost 0 bases and 6 bases, there was a span of 18 bases. CDR3 in amino acids: CASSQDPYGGRGNSPLHF. DNA of the CDR3: TGTGCCAGCAGCCAAGATCCATATGGCGGCAGGGGTAATTCACCCCTCCACTTT.

The chain combines TRBV3-1 (or the pseudogene TRBV3-2) with TRBJ2-7, with 7 bases fitting TRBD2. CDR3 length: 16 residues. The V segment lost 0 bases and the J segment 1 base; nucleotides outside the gene matches: 6. Germline CDR1 is LGHDT and CDR2 is YNNKEL (reference sequence). The CDR3 region has the DNA TGTGCCAGCAGCCAAGAGGGGGGGAGGGATTCCTACGAGCAGTACTTC. This encodes CASSQEGGRDSYEQYF.